This TCR beta chain appears in the sequencing data of a study of response to subunit inactivated influenza vaccine. Whole-study results and caveats: There was a suggestion from the authors that each seasonal influenza vaccination recruits few new T cells.

MiXCR, applied by TCRdb to the RT-PCR reads, yields one record per CDR3 protein. The profile covers a few hundred thousand distinct CDR3 sequences, with just over 20% appearing a single time and roughly 10% taken by the ten largest. In its sample, this clonotype was seen many times. Its antigen is not known. The length of the CDR3 is 14 residues. Trimming took 5 bases from V and 3 from J; bases not matched to a gene: 6. The chain has TRBV12-3 or TRBV12-4 and TRBJ1-1; 7 nucleotides align to TRBD1. The source is a man between 50 and 69 years old who received an inactivated influenza vaccine. The sequences come from PBMCs from blood, collected approximately 22 months after vaccination. In nucleotides, the CDR3 is TGTGCCAGCAGTGCCAGGGGGTTTCACACTGAAGCTTTCTTT. It is translated as CASSARGFHTEAFF.